These T cell receptor beta chains were read from a single sample in a study of shared clonotypes between healthy human individuals. Sequenced by immunoSEQ multiplex PCR; TCRdb stores in-frame clones only, minus some. The repertoire holds approximately 88,000 clones, with roughly three quarters as singletons. Sequences were obtained from memory CD8+ T cells sorted from blood. These receptors all come from a young man in good health. CDR3s include the opening cysteine and the closing phenylalanine or tryptophan. A D gene is named only where the DNA matches it firmly. For some rows the clone size is stated as once, few or many, or as a class when expanded; others skip it.

J | size | V | D | DNA | CDR3
TRBJ1-1 | - | TRBV4-3 | - | TGCGCCAGCAGCCCCCGGACAGCATCCACTGAAGCTTTCTTT | CASSPRTASTEAFF
TRBJ2-2 | - | TRBV5-1 | TRBD2 | TGCGCCAGCAGCCGGACTAGGAACACCGGGGAGCTGTTTTTT | CASSRTRNTGELFF
TRBJ2-7 | - | TRBV30 | TRBD2 | TGTGCCTGGATGGGGGAGGGAGCGAAGAGTTCGGCCTACGAGCAGTACTTC | CAWMGEGAKSSAYEQYF
TRBJ2-7 | - | TRBV6-5 | - | TGTGCCAGCCGCTCACTATCATACGAGCAGTACTTC | CASRSLSYEQYF
TRBJ2-7 | - | TRBV7-2 | - | TGTGCCAGCAGCTTATCGCGGGTGGGCTCCTACGAGCAGTACTTC | CASSLSRVGSYEQYF
TRBJ2-7 | few | TRBV4-2 | TRBD2 | TGTGCCAGCAGCCAAGAGACTAGCGTAAACTACGAGCAGTACTTC | CASSQETSVNYEQYF
TRBJ1-3 | once | TRBV4-1 | TRBD1 | TGCGCCAGCAGCCAGGGACAGAACTCTGGAAACACCATATATTTT | CASSQGQNSGNTIYF
TRBJ2-3 | once | TRBV18 | TRBD2 | TGTGCCAGCTCATCAACACCGGGACTAGCGGGAGGAACAGATACGCAGTATTTT | CASSSTPGLAGGTDTQYF
TRBJ1-2 | few | TRBV19 | - | TGTGCCAGTAGTATTTTCTTCGGGGCCCTGGGTGGCTACACCTTC | CASSIFFGALGGYTF
TRBJ2-1 | - | TRBV14 | TRBD2 | TGTGCCAGCAGCCCCCCCCGAGGAGCCCCGGGACTACACTACAATGAGCAGTTCTTC | CASSPPRGAPGLHYNEQFF
TRBJ2-5 | few | TRBV10-3 | - | TGTGCCATCAGTGAAAGTAACAGGGCGGCCGAGACCCAGTACTTC | CAISESNRAAETQYF
TRBJ2-5 | - | TRBV7-2 | - | TGTGCCAGCAGCTTTAGTTTACGAGACGGAGAGACCCAGTACTTC | CASSFSLRDGETQYF
TRBJ2-6 | once | TRBV19 | - | TGTGCCAGTAGTATAAAACTCTCTGGGGCCAACGTCCTGACTTTC | CASSIKLSGANVLTF
TRBJ2-7 | - | TRBV28 | - | TGTGCCAGCAGTTTAAGCGGGCTGAACGAGCAGTACTTC | CASSLSGLNEQYF
TRBJ2-2 | - | TRBV6-6 | - | TGTGCCAGCAGTCGGTTCACCGGGGAGCTGTTTTTT | CASSRFTGELFF
TRBJ1-5 | - | TRBV7-2 | - | TGTGCCAGCAGCTTAGGCACAGGGAATCAGCCCCAGCATTTT | CASSLGTGNQPQHF
TRBJ2-2 | - | TRBV15 | - | TGTGCCACCAGCAGAGATAGGGGCGGTGTGGACACCGGGGAGCTGTTTTTT | CATSRDRGGVDTGELFF
TRBJ2-2 | - | TRBV11-2 | TRBD2 | TGTGCCAGCAGCGCCGGGACTAGCGGTCACGGGGAGCTGTTTTTT | CASSAGTSGHGELFF
TRBJ2-7 | - | TRBV7-9 | - | TGTGCCAGCAGCGGAATAAGACTAGTCAACGAGCAGTACTTC | CASSGIRLVNEQYF